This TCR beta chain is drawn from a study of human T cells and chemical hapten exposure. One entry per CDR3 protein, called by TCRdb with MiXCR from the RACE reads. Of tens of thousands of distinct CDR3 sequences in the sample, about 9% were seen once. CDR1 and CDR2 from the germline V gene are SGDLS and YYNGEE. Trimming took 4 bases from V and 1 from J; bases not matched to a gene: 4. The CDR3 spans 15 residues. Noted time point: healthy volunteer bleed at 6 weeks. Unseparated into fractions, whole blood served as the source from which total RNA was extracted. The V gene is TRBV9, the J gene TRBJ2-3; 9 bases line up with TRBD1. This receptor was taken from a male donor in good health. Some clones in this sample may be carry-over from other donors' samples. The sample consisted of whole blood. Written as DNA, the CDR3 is TGTGCCAGCAGCACAGGGGGCGCCGGCACAGATACGCAGTATTTT. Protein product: CASSTGGAGTDTQYF.